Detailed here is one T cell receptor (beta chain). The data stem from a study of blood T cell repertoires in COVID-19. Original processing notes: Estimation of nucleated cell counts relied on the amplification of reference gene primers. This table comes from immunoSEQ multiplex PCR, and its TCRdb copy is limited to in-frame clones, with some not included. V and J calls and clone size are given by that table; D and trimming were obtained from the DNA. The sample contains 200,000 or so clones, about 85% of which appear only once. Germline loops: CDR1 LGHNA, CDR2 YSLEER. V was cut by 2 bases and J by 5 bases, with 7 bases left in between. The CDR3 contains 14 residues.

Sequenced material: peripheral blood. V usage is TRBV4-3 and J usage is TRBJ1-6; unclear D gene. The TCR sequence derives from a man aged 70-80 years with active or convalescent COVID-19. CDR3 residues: CASSQSQDNSPLHF. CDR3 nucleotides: TGCGCCAGCAGCCAAAGTCAGGATAATTCACCCCTCCACTTT.